Included here is one T cell receptor beta chain sequence, with context. Its antigen remains unidentified. Regarding time point: after neoadjuvant nivolumab, at surgical resection. Patients had newly diagnosed, untreated stage II-IVA oral cavity squamous cell carcinoma. Blood cells were analyzed directly, without culture or expansion. TCRdb's copy holds only in-frame clones and misses some; the assay was immunoSEQ multiplex PCR. Of 8,000 to 10,000 clones in the sample, roughly 61% were seen once. This sample stems from a study of neoadjuvant anti-PD-1 for oral cavity cancer. Across the study: Non-progressing patients received a fourth nivolumab dose near day 43, then surgery on days 50-56.

The study, taken as a whole, reports: Post-nivolumab, blood T cell clonality was significantly elevated in non-responders.

The input for sequencing was PBMCs, taken after nivolumab (anti-PD-1) treatment. This TCR came from a person between 40 and 85 years old with oral cavity squamous cell carcinoma.

The CDR3 DNA sequence: TGCGCCAGCAGCTTGCAGGGACAGGGAATTGACGAGCAGTACTTC. Protein: CASSLQGQGIDEQYF. The genes are TRBV5-1 and TRBJ2-7, with 9 bases lining up with TRBD1. This CDR3 contains 15 residues. V lost 1 base and J lost 5; bases outside the gene matches: 7. Germline CDR1 is SGHRS and CDR2 is YFSETQ.